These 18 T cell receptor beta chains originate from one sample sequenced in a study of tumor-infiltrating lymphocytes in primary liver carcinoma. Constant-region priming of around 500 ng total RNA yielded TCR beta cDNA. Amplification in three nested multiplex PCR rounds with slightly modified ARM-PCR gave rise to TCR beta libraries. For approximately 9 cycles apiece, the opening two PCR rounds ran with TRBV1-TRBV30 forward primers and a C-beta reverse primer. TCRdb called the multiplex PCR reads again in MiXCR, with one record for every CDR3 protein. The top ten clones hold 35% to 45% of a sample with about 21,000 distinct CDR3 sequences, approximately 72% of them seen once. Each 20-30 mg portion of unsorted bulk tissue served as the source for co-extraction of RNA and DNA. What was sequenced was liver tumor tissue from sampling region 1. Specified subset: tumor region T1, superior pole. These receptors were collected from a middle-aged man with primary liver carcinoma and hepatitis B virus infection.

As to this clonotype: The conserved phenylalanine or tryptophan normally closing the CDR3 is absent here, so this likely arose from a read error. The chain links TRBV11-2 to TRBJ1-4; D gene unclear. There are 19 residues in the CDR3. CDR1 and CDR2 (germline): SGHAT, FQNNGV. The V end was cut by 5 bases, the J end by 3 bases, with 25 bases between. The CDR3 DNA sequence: TGTGCCAGCAGCCCGAAGCGACAAAGGACGTCCGCAGCTAATGAAAAACTGTTTATT. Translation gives CASSPKRQRTSAANEKLFI.

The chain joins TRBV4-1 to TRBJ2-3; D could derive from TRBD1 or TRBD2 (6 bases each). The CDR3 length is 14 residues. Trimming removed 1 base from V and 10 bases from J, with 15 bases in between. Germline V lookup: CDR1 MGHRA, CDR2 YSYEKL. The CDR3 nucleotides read TGCGCCAGCAGCCAAGTCACGAGGGGGGATTCGCAGTATTTT. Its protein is CASSQVTRGDSQYF.

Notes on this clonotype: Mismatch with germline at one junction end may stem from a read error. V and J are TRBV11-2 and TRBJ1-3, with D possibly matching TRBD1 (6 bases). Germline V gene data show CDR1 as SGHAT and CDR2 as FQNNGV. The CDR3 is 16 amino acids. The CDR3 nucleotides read TGCGCCGATAGCTTGTCAGGGGTCAGCTCTGGAAACACCATATATTTT. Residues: CADSLSGVSSGNTIYF.

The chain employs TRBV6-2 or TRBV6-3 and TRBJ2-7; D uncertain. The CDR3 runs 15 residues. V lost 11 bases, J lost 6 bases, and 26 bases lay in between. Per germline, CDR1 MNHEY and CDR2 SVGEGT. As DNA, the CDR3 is TGTGCCGCCGACACAGCCTCCGGCCCCCTCGGCGAGCAGTACTTC. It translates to CAADTASGPLGEQYF.

CDR3 DNA sequence: TGCGCCAGTAACGATCTGGATAGGAGGTTAACCGGGGAGCTGTTTTTT. It encodes CASNDLDRRLTGELFF. The chain couples TRBV4-1 to TRBJ2-2, with D tentatively TRBD2 (5 bases). The CDR3 totals 16 residues. Germline V lookup: CDR1 MGHRA, CDR2 YSYEKL. V was clipped by 9 bases and J by 5 bases, with 22 bases between them.

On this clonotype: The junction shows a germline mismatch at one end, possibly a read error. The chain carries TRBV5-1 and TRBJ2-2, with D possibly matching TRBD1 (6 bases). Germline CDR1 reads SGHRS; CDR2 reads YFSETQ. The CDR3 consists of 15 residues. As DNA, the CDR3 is TGCGCTAGCAGCTTGGCTGGACGGGACACCGGGGAGCTATTTTTT. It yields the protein CASSLAGRDTGELFF.

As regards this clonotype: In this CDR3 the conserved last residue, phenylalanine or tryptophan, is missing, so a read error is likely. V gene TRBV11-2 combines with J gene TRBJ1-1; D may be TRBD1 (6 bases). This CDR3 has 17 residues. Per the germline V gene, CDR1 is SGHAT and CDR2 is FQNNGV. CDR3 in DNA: TGTGTCAGCAGCTTTATGGGTACAGGGAAGTTAGTCCGTGAAGCTTTCCTT. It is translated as CVSSFMGTGKLVREAFL.

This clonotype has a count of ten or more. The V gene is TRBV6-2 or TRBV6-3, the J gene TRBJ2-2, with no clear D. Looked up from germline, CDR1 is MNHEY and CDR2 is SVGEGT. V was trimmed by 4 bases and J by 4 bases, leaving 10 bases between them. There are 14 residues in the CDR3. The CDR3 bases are TGTGCCAGCAGTTGGGGTTCTAGCACCGGGGAGCTGTTTTTT. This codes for CASSWGSSTGELFF.

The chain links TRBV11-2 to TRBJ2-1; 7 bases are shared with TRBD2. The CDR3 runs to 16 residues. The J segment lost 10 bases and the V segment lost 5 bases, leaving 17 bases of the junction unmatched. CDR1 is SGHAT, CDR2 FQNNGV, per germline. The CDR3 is CASSPFSSGDDGEQFF. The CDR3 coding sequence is TGTGCCAGCAGCCCTTTCTCCAGCGGGGACGATGGCGAGCAGTTCTTC.

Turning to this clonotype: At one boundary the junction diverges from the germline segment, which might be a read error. The CDR3 spells CASCLRGLGQPQYF. The CDR3, as DNA: TGTGCCAGCTGCTTAAGGGGGCTCGGTCAGCCTCAGTATTTT. The chain links TRBV11-2 to TRBJ1-5; 7 bases are shared with TRBD1. The end of the DNA fits TRBJ2-3 better, so the J call may be wrong. The CDR3 extends over 14 amino acids. CDR1 is SGHAT and CDR2 is FQNNGV in the germline V gene.

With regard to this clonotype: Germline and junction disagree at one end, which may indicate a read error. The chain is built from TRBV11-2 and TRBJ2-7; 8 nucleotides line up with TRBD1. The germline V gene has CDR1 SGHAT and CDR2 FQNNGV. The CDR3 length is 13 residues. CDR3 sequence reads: CVSSSDSGGEQYF. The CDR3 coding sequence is TGTGTCAGCAGCTCAGATTCAGGGGGCGAGCAATACTTC. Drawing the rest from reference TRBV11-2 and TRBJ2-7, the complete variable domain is EAGVAQSPRYKIIEKRQSVAFWCNPISGHATLYWYQQILGQGPKLLIQFQNNGVVDDSQLPKDRFSAERLKGVDSTLKIQPAKLEDSAVYLCVSSSDSGGEQYFGPGTRLTVT.

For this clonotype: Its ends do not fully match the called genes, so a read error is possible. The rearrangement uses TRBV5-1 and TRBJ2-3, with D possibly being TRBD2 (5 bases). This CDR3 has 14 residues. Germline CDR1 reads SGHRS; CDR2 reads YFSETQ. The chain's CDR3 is CASSSDLGIDTRYF. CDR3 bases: TGCGCCAGCAGCTCGGACTTGGGCATAGATACGCGGTATTTT.

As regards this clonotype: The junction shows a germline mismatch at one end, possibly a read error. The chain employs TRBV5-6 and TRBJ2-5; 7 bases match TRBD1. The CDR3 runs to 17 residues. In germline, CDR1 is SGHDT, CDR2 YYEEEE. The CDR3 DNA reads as TGTGTCAGCAGCGGCCCGACCGGGACAGTGAACAAAGAGACCCAGTACTTC. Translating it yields CVSSGPTGTVNKETQYF.

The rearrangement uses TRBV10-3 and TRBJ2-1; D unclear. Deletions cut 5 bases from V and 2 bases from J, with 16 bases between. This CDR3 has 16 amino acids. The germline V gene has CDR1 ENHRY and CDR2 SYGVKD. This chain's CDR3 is CAISSFTIGPYNEQFF. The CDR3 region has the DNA TGTGCCATCAGTTCCTTCACGATAGGCCCCTACAATGAGCAGTTCTTC.

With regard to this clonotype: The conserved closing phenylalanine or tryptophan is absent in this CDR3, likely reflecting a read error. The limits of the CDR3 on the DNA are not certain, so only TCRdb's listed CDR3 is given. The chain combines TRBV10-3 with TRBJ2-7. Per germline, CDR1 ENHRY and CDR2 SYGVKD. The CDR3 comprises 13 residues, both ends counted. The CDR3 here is CAIKPTLSYERYY.

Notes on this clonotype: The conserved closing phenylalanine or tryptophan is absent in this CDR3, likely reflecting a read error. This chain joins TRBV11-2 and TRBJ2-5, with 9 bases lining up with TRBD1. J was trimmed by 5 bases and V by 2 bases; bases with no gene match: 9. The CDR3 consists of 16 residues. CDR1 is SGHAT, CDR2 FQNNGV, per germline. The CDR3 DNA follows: TGTGCCAGCAGCTTAACAACAGGGGGCTCTGGGGAGACCCAGTACTCC. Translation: CASSLTTGGSGETQYS.

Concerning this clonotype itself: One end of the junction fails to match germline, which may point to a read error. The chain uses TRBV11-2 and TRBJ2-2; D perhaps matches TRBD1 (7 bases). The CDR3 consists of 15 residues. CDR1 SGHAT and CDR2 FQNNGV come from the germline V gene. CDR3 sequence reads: CASSFRQSNTGEVFF. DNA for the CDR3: TGTGCCAGCAGCTTTAGGCAATCTAACACAGGGGAGGTGTTTTTT.

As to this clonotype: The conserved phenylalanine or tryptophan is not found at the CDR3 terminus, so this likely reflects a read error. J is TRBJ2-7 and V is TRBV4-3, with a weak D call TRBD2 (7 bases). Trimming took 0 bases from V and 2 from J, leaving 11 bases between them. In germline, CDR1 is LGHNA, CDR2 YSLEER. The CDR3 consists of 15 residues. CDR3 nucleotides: TGCGCCAGCAGCCAAGATCGGGGGGCTCCCTACGAGCAGTACATC. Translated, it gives CASSQDRGAPYEQYI.